A selection of T cell receptor beta chains follows, all from one sample in a study of spatial heterogeneity in lung cancer. TCRdb re-analysed the 5' RACE reads in MiXCR, keeping a single row per CDR3 protein. The table has about 100,000 distinct CDR3 sequences, around 4.3% seen once. The sample in question was lung tumor tissue, obtained at surgery. The receptors here all came from a male donor with early-stage non-small cell lung cancer. The CDR3 runs from the conserved cysteine through the conserved F or W. The D gene is left open where the match is weak. Not all rows give a size; the values are once, few, many and, for expanded clones, a class.

J	size	V	D	CDR3	DNA
TRBJ1-5	many	TRBV2	-	CASQTVNQPQHF	TGTGCCAGTCAGACAGTGAATCAGCCCCAGCATTTT
TRBJ2-2	many	TRBV14	-	CASSQDLVNTGELFF	TGTGCCAGCAGCCAAGATCTGGTAAACACCGGGGAGCTGTTTTTT
TRBJ2-3	many	TRBV7-9	TRBD2	CASSSPGGLAGPRTDTQYF	TGTGCCAGCAGCTCCCCCGGCGGGCTAGCGGGCCCACGCACAGATACGCAGTATTTT
TRBJ2-5	many	TRBV12-3/TRBV12-4	-	CASSFLRETQYF	TGTGCCAGCAGTTTCTTGAGAGAGACCCAGTACTTC
TRBJ2-3	many	TRBV20-1	-	CSARGPNTQYF	TGCAGTGCGCGGGGTCCGAATACGCAGTATTTT
TRBJ2-7	-	TRBV11-2	TRBD2	CASSPGLAGPYEQYF	TGTGCCAGCAGCCCGGGACTAGCGGGCCCCTACGAGCAGTACTTC
TRBJ2-5	medium-sized	TRBV29-1	-	CSVRTVQETQYF	TGCAGCGTTCGGACGGTCCAAGAGACCCAGTACTTC
TRBJ2-5	many	TRBV10-3	-	CASRREAQETQYF	TGTGCCAGCAGAAGGGAGGCACAAGAGACCCAGTACTTC
TRBJ2-1	many	TRBV15	TRBD2	CATSGATAGGLSYNEQFF	TGTGCCACCAGCGGAGCAACAGCGGGAGGCCTCTCCTACAATGAGCAGTTCTTC
TRBJ1-4	many	TRBV6-1	-	CASSAPTGAGKLFF	TGTGCCAGCAGTGCCCCGACAGGAGCCGGGAAACTGTTTTTT
TRBJ2-2	-	TRBV20-1	TRBD1	CSARPRGRRNTGELFF	TGCAGTGCCCGCCCGAGGGGGCGCCGCAACACCGGGGAGCTGTTTTTT
TRBJ2-1	few	TRBV3-1	-	CASSLGMVDVYNEQFF	TGTGCCAGCAGCCTGGGCATGGTTGACGTGTACAATGAGCAGTTCTTC
TRBJ1-1	many	TRBV2	-	CASRPRTGLPGAFF	TGTGCCAGCAGACCTAGAACGGGCCTCCCTGGAGCTTTCTTT
TRBJ2-2	many	TRBV6-5	-	CATGDGNTGELFF	TGTGCCACCGGCGACGGGAACACCGGGGAGCTGTTTTTT
TRBJ2-1	many	TRBV29-1	TRBD2	CSVVGSGPPPVQFF	TGCAGCGTTGTCGGTAGCGGGCCCCCTCCGGTCCAGTTCTTC
TRBJ1-3	many	TRBV7-2	-	CASSWDAGNTIYF	TGTGCCAGCAGCTGGGACGCAGGAAACACCATATATTTT
TRBJ2-7	many	TRBV7-2	-	CASSPGPYEQYF	TGTGCCAGCAGTCCGGGACCCTACGAGCAGTACTTC
TRBJ2-7	many	TRBV30	TRBD1	CAWSVPDGQGTGEQYF	TGTGCCTGGAGTGTACCCGATGGACAGGGGACCGGCGAGCAGTACTTC
TRBJ2-1	few	TRBV12-3/TRBV12-4	-	CASSTRAWGVYEQFF	TGTGCCAGCAGTACTCGGGCCTGGGGCGTCTATGAGCAGTTCTTC
TRBJ2-1	many	TRBV20-1	TRBD2	CSASGGRANWDEQFF	TGCAGTGCTAGTGGCGGGAGGGCGAACTGGGATGAGCAGTTCTTC
TRBJ2-5	many	TRBV29-1	-	CSVLRDWDQETQYF	TGCAGCGTACTCCGAGACTGGGACCAAGAGACCCAGTACTTC
TRBJ1-5	many	TRBV28	-	CASSPPGPRQRQHF	TGTGCCAGCAGCCCTCCTGGACCCCGTCAGCGCCAGCATTTT
TRBJ2-3	many	TRBV20-1	-	CSATYRDGRSPDTQYF	TGCAGTGCAACCTACAGGGACGGACGTAGTCCAGATACGCAGTATTTT
TRBJ1-5	many	TRBV12-3/TRBV12-4	-	CASSSRGGQHF	TGTGCCAGCAGTAGCCGTGGGGGTCAGCATTTT
TRBJ2-7	-	TRBV20-1	-	CSARDRGAVHEQYF	TGCAGTGCTAGAGATAGAGGGGCAGTCCACGAGCAGTACTTC
TRBJ1-4	many	TRBV12-3/TRBV12-4	-	CASSLGLQDEKLFF	TGTGCCAGCAGTTTAGGACTGCAGGATGAAAAACTGTTTTTT
TRBJ2-3	many	TRBV28	-	CASSIRDTLGTDTQYF	TGTGCCAGCAGCATTAGGGACACCTTGGGCACAGATACGCAGTATTTT
TRBJ1-1	many	TRBV2	-	CASGRGTEAFF	TGTGCCAGCGGCCGCGGCACTGAAGCTTTCTTT
TRBJ2-1	few	TRBV5-6	-	CASSRRDLRPFGPYNEQFF	TGTGCCAGCAGCCGCCGGGACCTAAGGCCCTTTGGGCCCTACAATGAGCAGTTCTTC
TRBJ2-5	many	TRBV11-2	-	CASSSSPRETQYF	TGTGCCAGCAGCAGCTCGCCCCGGGAGACCCAGTACTTC
TRBJ2-7	many	TRBV2	-	CASSEVDNSYEQYF	TGTGCCAGCAGTGAAGTTGACAATTCCTACGAGCAGTACTTC
TRBJ1-1	many	TRBV5-4	-	CASSPKRGSEAFF	TGTGCCAGCAGCCCGAAACGCGGAAGTGAAGCTTTCTTT
TRBJ1-6	many	TRBV6-1	-	CASSGSTSNSPLHF	TGTGCCAGCAGTGGATCCACAAGTAATTCACCCCTCCACTTT
TRBJ2-6	-	TRBV29-1	-	CSASSGANVLTF	TGCAGCGCCTCCTCTGGGGCCAACGTCCTGACTTTC
TRBJ1-1	many	TRBV20-1	-	CSAPLQGMNTEAFF	TGCAGTGCTCCCCTCCAGGGGATGAACACTGAAGCTTTCTTT
TRBJ2-5	many	TRBV6-6	-	CATKPGTYLETQYF	TGTGCCACCAAACCCGGGACTTATCTAGAGACCCAGTACTTC
TRBJ1-1	many	TRBV28	-	CASTLISMNTEAFF	TGTGCCAGCACCCTCATCAGCATGAACACTGAAGCTTTCTTT
TRBJ2-1	many	TRBV5-6	-	CASSLYQGQGGNEQFF	TGTGCCAGCAGCTTGTACCAAGGCCAGGGGGGCAATGAGCAGTTCTTC
TRBJ2-1	many	TRBV29-1	-	CSASPGRSSYNEQFF	TGCAGCGCTAGCCCTGGACGAAGCTCCTACAATGAGCAGTTCTTC
TRBJ1-3	many	TRBV14	TRBD1	CASRRTGTGNTIYF	TGTGCCAGCAGACGGACAGGGACGGGAAACACCATATATTTT
TRBJ2-1	few	TRBV9	TRBD2	CASSFSGSVDEQFF	TGTGCCAGCAGTTTTAGCGGGAGTGTCGATGAGCAGTTCTTC
TRBJ2-2	many	TRBV6-4	TRBD2	CASATSADTGELFF	TGTGCCAGTGCGACTAGCGCGGACACCGGGGAGCTGTTTTTT
TRBJ1-5	many	TRBV2	-	CASSESRGGRQPQHF	TGTGCCAGCAGTGAGAGCAGGGGAGGCCGTCAGCCCCAGCATTTT
TRBJ2-1	many	TRBV6-5	TRBD1	CASSYSGTAPWGEQFF	TGTGCCAGCAGTTACTCCGGGACAGCCCCATGGGGTGAGCAGTTCTTC
TRBJ1-1	many	TRBV20-1	-	CSVRRGVMNTEAFF	TGCAGTGTAAGAAGGGGCGTCATGAACACTGAAGCTTTCTTT